This is a list of T cell receptor beta chains from one sample in a study of graft-versus-host responses after intestinal transplantation. The table came from immunoSEQ multiplex PCR; TCRdb's copy has only in-frame clones and leaves some out. The repertoire includes tens of thousands of clones, over 90% of them detected once, and about 0.2% sits in the top ten. Their specific antigens are unknown. Source: unstimulated CD4+ T cells sorted from spleen or lymph node cells, taken before transplant. All receptors come from a human donor who was the organ donor for an intestinal transplant. Both conserved end residues are part of each CDR3. The D gene is left open where the match is weak. Clone size is not always given. Where it is, it says once, few, many or a class for expanded clones.

>TRBV7-2|TRBJ1-1|.|.
CASSFTGSENTEAFF
TGTGCCAGCAGCTTCACAGGTTCGGAGAACACTGAAGCTTTCTTT
>TRBV10-2|TRBJ2-1|.|few
CASSESRSYNEQFF
TGCGCCAGCAGTGAGTCCAGGTCCTACAATGAGCAGTTCTTC
>TRBV30|TRBJ1-1|TRBD1|.
CAWSRQGGTEAFF
TGTGCCTGGAGTCGACAGGGGGGCACTGAAGCTTTCTTT
>TRBV6-1|TRBJ2-7|TRBD2|few
CASSGPAGVDEQYF
TGTGCCAGCAGTGGTCCAGCGGGGGTGGACGAGCAGTACTTC
>TRBV5-1|TRBJ2-3|.|.
CASSPGDNIGTDTQYF
TGCGCCAGCAGCCCTGGGGACAACATCGGGACAGATACGCAGTATTTT
>TRBV2|TRBJ2-7|.|once
CASSADRISYEQYF
TGTGCCAGCAGCGCAGACAGGATTTCCTACGAGCAGTACTTC
>TRBV6-1|TRBJ1-6|TRBD1|.
CASRGQDYSPLHF
TGTGCCAGCAGAGGACAGGATTATTCACCCCTCCACTTT
>TRBV30|TRBJ1-2|TRBD1|.
CAWSAGQGTYGYTF
TGTGCCTGGAGCGCGGGACAGGGAACTTATGGCTACACCTTC
>TRBV7-8|TRBJ2-5|.|.
CASSPNGRWETQYF
TGTGCCAGCAGCCCAAATGGGAGGTGGGAGACCCAGTACTTC
>TRBV7-2|TRBJ2-7|.|.
CASSLVVGAPGEQYF
TGTGCCAGCAGCTTAGTGGTGGGGGCGCCGGGCGAGCAGTACTTC
>TRBV5-1|TRBJ1-1|.|.
CASRVAPEQGLGDTEAFF
TGCGCCAGCAGAGTCGCCCCGGAACAGGGTTTGGGTGACACTGAAGCTTTCTTT
>TRBV5-6|TRBJ1-2|.|.
CASSLVQPDGYTF
TGTGCCAGCAGCTTGGTGCAGCCAGATGGCTACACCTTC
>TRBV11-1|TRBJ2-7|TRBD1|.
CASSLGLFGTGSYEQYF
TGTGCCAGCAGCTTAGGCCTTTTTGGGACAGGCTCCTACGAGCAGTACTTC
>TRBV4-2|TRBJ1-2|.|.
CASSQERAGEYGYTF
TGTGCCAGCAGCCAAGAAAGGGCAGGGGAGTATGGCTACACCTTC
>TRBV28|TRBJ2-3|.|.
CASSFTGQGKIVVPHTDTQYF
TGTGCCAGCAGTTTTACGGGGCAGGGGAAGATTGTTGTACCCCACACAGATACGCAGTATTTT
>TRBV18|TRBJ1-3|TRBD1|.
CASSPGATGGIGNTIYF
TGTGCCAGCTCACCGGGGGCGACAGGGGGTATTGGAAACACCATATATTTT
>TRBV6-5|TRBJ2-5|.|once
CASSYNAGRNGTQYF
TGTGCCAGCAGTTACAATGCAGGGCGAAACGGGACCCAGTACTTC
>TRBV7-3|TRBJ2-5|.|.
CAPHLCRDPGCETQYF
TGTGCCCCGCATCTATGCCGGGACCCTGGTTGCGAGACCCAGTACTTC
>TRBV19|TRBJ1-5|.|once
CASTTTVNQPQHF
TGTGCCAGTACCACGACAGTTAATCAGCCCCAGCATTTT
>TRBV28|TRBJ1-5|.|.
CASSFAGSGQPQHF
TGTGCCAGCAGTTTCGCAGGGTCAGGACAGCCCCAGCATTTT
>TRBV28|TRBJ1-2|TRBD1|.
CASSPPGQGGPRYGYTF
TGTGCCAGCAGTCCTCCGGGACAGGGTGGCCCTCGCTATGGCTACACCTTC
>TRBV12-5|TRBJ2-3|.|.
CASGLVRGDTDTQYF
TGTGCTAGTGGTTTGGTTCGAGGAGACACAGATACGCAGTATTTT
>TRBV11-2|TRBJ1-1|.|once
CASSSVGGVTNTEAFF
TGTGCCAGCAGCTCAGTGGGGGGAGTAACGAACACTGAAGCTTTCTTT
>TRBV6-1|TRBJ2-7|.|.
CASSRGLPYEQYF
TGTGCCAGCAGTCGGGGGCTCCCCTACGAGCAGTACTTC
>TRBV7-6|TRBJ2-5|.|.
CASSLGRAETQYF
TGTGCCAGCAGCTTAGGCAGGGCAGAGACCCAGTACTTC
>TRBV11-2|TRBJ2-7|.|.
CASSLGQSYEQYF
TGTGCCAGCAGCTTGGGACAATCCTACGAGCAGTACTTC
>TRBV9|TRBJ2-4|.|.
CASSPFGGIQYF
TGTGCCAGCAGCCCCTTCGGGGGCATTCAGTACTTC
>TRBV7-9|TRBJ2-7|TRBD1|.
CASSEGQETYEQYF
TGTGCCAGCAGCGAGGGACAGGAGACCTACGAGCAGTACTTC
>TRBV27|TRBJ2-5|.|.
CASSWGGIGTQYF
TGTGCCAGCAGTTGGGGCGGGATTGGGACCCAGTACTTC
>TRBV6-5|TRBJ1-2|.|.
CASSYNSGSDGYTF
TGTGCCAGCAGTTACAATTCTGGGTCTGATGGCTACACCTTC
>TRBV2|TRBJ1-5|.|.
CASSEATSSNQPQHF
TGTGCCAGCAGTGAAGCGACTTCCAGCAATCAGCCCCAGCATTTT
>TRBV2|TRBJ1-3|TRBD1|.
CASSPDRGGFATIYF
TGTGCCAGCAGCCCAGACAGGGGTGGGTTTGCCACCATATATTTT
>TRBV5-8|TRBJ2-5|TRBD1|.
CASSLTDRGRRETQYF
TGTGCCAGCAGCCTAACCGACAGGGGGCGGCGGGAGACCCAGTACTTC
>TRBV19|TRBJ1-5|TRBD1|.
CASSGRTGSNQPQHF
TGTGCCAGTAGTGGACGGACAGGGAGCAATCAGCCCCAGCATTTT
>TRBV9|TRBJ1-2|.|.
CASSPGVGGGYGYTF
TGTGCCAGCAGCCCCGGGGTCGGGGGCGGGTATGGCTACACCTTC
>TRBV4-2|TRBJ1-5|TRBD1|.
CASSQSKAQGVEPQHF
TGTGCCAGCAGCCAATCAAAGGCACAGGGGGTTGAGCCCCAGCATTTT
>TRBV7-8|TRBJ2-3|.|.
CASSSYPSSTDTQYF
TGTGCCAGCAGCTCCTATCCCTCTAGCACAGATACGCAGTATTTT
>TRBV7-2|TRBJ2-2|.|.
CASSYGLGELFF
TGTGCCAGCAGCTACGGCCTCGGGGAGCTGTTTTTT
>TRBV5-6|TRBJ2-3|TRBD2|.
CASSRDYTTDTQYF
TGTGCCAGCAGCCGGGACTATACCACAGATACGCAGTATTTT
>TRBV7-3|TRBJ2-5|TRBD2|.
CASSLTSGGETQYF
TGTGCCAGCAGCTTGACTAGCGGGGGGGAGACCCAGTACTTC
>TRBV28|TRBJ1-3|.|.
CASSSAGLYSGNTIYF
TGTGCCAGCAGCTCCGCAGGGCTTTACTCTGGAAACACCATATATTTT
>TRBV18|TRBJ2-7|TRBD2|.
CASSLGLAYEQYF
TGTGCCAGCTCACTGGGACTAGCGTACGAGCAGTACTTC
>TRBV10-3|TRBJ1-3|.|.
CAISDTVGNTIYF
TGTGCCATCAGTGACACGGTCGGAAACACCATATATTTT
>TRBV11-2|TRBJ2-5|.|.
CASSLIGAETQYF
TGTGCCAGCAGCCTCATCGGGGCAGAGACCCAGTACTTC
>TRBV30|TRBJ1-2|TRBD1|once
CAWSVRSGGGYTF
TGTGCCTGGAGTGTTAGGTCAGGGGGAGGCTACACCTTC
>TRBV5-1|TRBJ2-1|.|.
CASSTSGGRIEQFF
TGCGCCAGCAGCACGTCGGGGGGCCGGATTGAGCAGTTCTTC
>TRBV19|TRBJ1-2|TRBD1|.
CASSRTGLTIGYTF
TGTGCCAGTAGTAGGACAGGGTTAACTATAGGCTACACCTTC
>TRBV18|TRBJ2-3|TRBD2|.
CASSPPGLAGRHADTQYF
TGTGCCAGCTCACCACCGGGACTAGCGGGGAGACACGCAGATACGCAGTATTTT
>TRBV18|TRBJ1-1|.|.
CASSPNRASHEAFF
TGTGCCAGCTCACCAAACAGGGCTTCCCATGAAGCTTTCTTT
>TRBV27|TRBJ2-7|.|.
CASSLTDSSYEQYF
TGTGCCAGCAGTTTGACAGATAGCTCCTACGAGCAGTACTTC
>TRBV11-2|TRBJ1-5|.|.
CASSEIGGSNQPQHF
TGTGCCAGCAGCGAAATAGGGGGAAGCAATCAGCCCCAGCATTTT
>TRBV30|TRBJ1-2|.|.
CAWSEGYTF
TGTGCCTGGAGTGAGGGCTACACCTTC
>TRBV6-5|TRBJ2-3|.|.
CASRDFGGTDTQYF
TGTGCCAGCAGAGATTTTGGAGGCACAGATACGCAGTATTTT